In this sample, the clone carrying this T cell receptor (beta chain) turned up many times. What it binds is not known. This entry comes from a study of prognosis after radiotherapy for stage I lung cancer. As for the study in general: Squamous cell carcinoma affected 6 to 8 patients, adenocarcinoma approximately 11. Subsequent to radiotherapy, distant metastatic disease emerged in four patients (median roughly 7 months), whereas approximately 16 exhibited no significant progression.

TCR beta CDR3 was amplified from genomic DNA by two-round multiplex PCR. Primers (each specific to one TRBV or TRBJ gene) were used in first-round PCR. A single record per CDR3 protein comes from TCRdb applying MiXCR to the multiplex PCR reads. In the table there are fewer than 25,000 distinct CDR3 sequences, 30% to 45% of which are singletons. General study findings and limits: It is unknown whether the expanded TCR clones recognize the tumor.

The ends lost 3 bases at V and 15 bases at J; junction bases unmatched: 5. Germline V gene lookup returns CDR1 KGHSH and CDR2 LQKENI. CDR3 size: 11 residues. Node-negative disease was confirmed in all patients by CT and PET/CT, with no prior chemotherapy, radiotherapy or other malignancies. The clonotype comes from a donor over 45 with non-small cell lung cancer. This rearrangement joins TRBV18 to TRBJ2-1; 7 bases match TRBD1. Material: PBMCs, obtained before or after stereotactic body radiation therapy (not recorded which). The CDR3 sequence: CASSPDRVAFF. Here the CDR3 DNA reads TGTGCCAGCTCACCCGACAGGGTCGCGTTCTTC.